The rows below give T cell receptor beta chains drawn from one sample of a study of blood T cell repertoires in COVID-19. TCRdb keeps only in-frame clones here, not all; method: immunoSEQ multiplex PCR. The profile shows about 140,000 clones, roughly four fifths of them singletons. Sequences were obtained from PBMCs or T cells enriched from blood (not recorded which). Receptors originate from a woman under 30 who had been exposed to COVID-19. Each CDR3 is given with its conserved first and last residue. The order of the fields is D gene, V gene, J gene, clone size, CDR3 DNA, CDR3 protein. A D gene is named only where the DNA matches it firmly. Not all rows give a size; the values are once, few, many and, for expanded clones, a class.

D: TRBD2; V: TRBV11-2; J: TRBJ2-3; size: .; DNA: TGTGCCAGCAGCACCACAGCGGGAGAAGCAGATACGCAGTATTTT; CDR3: CASSTTAGEADTQYF
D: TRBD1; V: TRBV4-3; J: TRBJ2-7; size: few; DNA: TGCGCCAGCAGCCAAGAGGGGGGGACAGGGGGCTACGAGCAGTACTTC; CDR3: CASSQEGGTGGYEQYF
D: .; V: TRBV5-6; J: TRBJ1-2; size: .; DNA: TGTGCCAGCAGCTTGCCAATAGCTAACTATGGCTACACCTTC; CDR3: CASSLPIANYGYTF
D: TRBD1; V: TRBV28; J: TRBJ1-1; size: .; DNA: TGTGCCAGCAGACAGGGGGCGAACACTGAAGCTTTCTTT; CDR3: CASRQGANTEAFF
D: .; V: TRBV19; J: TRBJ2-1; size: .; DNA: TGTGCCACCCATGCGGAGCGGGCTGAGCAGTTCTTC; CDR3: CATHAERAEQFF
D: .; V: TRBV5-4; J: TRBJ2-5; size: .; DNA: TGTGCCAGCAGCTTGGATACTGGGGGAGGAGAGACCCAGTACTTC; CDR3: CASSLDTGGGETQYF
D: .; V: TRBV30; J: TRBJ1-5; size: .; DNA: TGTGCCTGGAGTAGAGGCGGCAACAATCAGCCCCAGCATTTT; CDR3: CAWSRGGNNQPQHF
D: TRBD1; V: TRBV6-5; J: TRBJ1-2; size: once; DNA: TGTGCCAGCAGTTCCAGACAGGGCTATGGCTACACCTTC; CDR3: CASSSRQGYGYTF
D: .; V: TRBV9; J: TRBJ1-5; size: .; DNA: TGTGCCAGCAGCGCGACAGGTCAGAATCAGCCCCAGCATTTT; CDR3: CASSATGQNQPQHF
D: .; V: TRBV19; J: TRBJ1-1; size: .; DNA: TGTGCCAGTAGTATCCTCTGGAACACTGAAGCTTTCTTT; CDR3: CASSILWNTEAFF
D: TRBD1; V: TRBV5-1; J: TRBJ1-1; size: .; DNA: TGCGCCAGCAGCTACGGGACAGTCCTCGGGGGGGTGAACACTGAAGCTTTCTTT; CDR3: CASSYGTVLGGVNTEAFF
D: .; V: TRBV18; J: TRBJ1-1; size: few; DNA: TGTGCCAGCTCACCACCGGGGGCGAGAGGGAACACTGAAGCTTTCTTT; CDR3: CASSPPGARGNTEAFF
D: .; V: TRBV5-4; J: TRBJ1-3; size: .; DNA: TGTGCCAGCAGCTTGGGAGACACAGGATACTCTGGAAACACCATATATTTT; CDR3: CASSLGDTGYSGNTIYF
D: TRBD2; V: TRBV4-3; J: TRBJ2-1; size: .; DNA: TGCGCCAGCAGCCAAGATCCGGGACTAGCGAACAATGAGCAGTTCTTC; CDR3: CASSQDPGLANNEQFF
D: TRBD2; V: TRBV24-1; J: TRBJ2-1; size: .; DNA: TGTGCCACCAGTGATTCTAGCGGAAGCTCCTACAATGAGCAGTTCTTC; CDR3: CATSDSSGSSYNEQFF
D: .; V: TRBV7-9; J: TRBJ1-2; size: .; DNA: TGTGCCAGCAGCCTGACAGGTGCTGAGGGCTACACCTTC; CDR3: CASSLTGAEGYTF
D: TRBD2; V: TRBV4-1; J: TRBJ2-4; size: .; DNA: TGCGCCAGCAGCCCCAGACTAGCGGGAGTAAGTGGGGCAAACATTCAGTACTTC; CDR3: CASSPRLAGVSGANIQYF
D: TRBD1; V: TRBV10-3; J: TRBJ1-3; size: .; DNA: TGTGCCATCAGTGAGCCCGGGACAGGGGGAAACACCATATATTTT; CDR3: CAISEPGTGGNTIYF
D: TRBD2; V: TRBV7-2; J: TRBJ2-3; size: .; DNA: TGTGCCAGCAGCACTGGGACTAGCGGGGATACGCAGTATTTT; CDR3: CASSTGTSGDTQYF
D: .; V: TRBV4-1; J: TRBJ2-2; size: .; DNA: TGCGCCAGCAGCCAAGATGTCGCGGAGGTTGTGTACACCGGGGAGCTGTTTTTT; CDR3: CASSQDVAEVVYTGELFF
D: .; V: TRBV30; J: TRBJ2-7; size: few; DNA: TGTGCCTGGAGTGTACACGGAGGGGACGAGCAGTACTTC; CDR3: CAWSVHGGDEQYF
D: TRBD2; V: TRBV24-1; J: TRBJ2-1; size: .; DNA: TGTGCCACCAGCGAAAATAATAGCGGGGAGCAGTTCTTC; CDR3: CATSENNSGEQFF
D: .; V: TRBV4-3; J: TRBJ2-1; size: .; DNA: TGCGCCAGCAGCCAAGTGGGAGTCTGGGTGTTTGAGCAGTTCTTC; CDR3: CASSQVGVWVFEQFF
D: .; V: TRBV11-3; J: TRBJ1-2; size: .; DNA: TGTGCCAGCAGCTTAGTCAGGACAGCAGGAGGCTACACCTTC; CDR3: CASSLVRTAGGYTF
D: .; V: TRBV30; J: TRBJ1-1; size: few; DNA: TGTGCCTGGAGTTCGATAGACAGGTCTGCAGCTTTCTTT; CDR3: CAWSSIDRSAAFF
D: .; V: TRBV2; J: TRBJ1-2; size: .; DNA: TGTGCCAGCAGTGAAGCGCGGACGGGAGGCTACACCTTC; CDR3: CASSEARTGGYTF
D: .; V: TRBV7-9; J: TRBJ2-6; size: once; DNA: TGTGCCAGCAGCTTAGACAGGTCTGGGGCCAACGTCCTGACTTTC; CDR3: CASSLDRSGANVLTF
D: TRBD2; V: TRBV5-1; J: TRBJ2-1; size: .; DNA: TGCGCCAGCAGCCTGAGAGGGGGACTAGCGGGACCCCCCTACAATGAGCAGTTCTTC; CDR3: CASSLRGGLAGPPYNEQFF
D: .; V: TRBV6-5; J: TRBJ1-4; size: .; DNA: TGTGCCAGCAGACTAACAGGGTTTAGCGAAAAACTGTTTTTT; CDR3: CASRLTGFSEKLFF
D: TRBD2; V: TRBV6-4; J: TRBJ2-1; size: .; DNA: TGTGCCAGCAGTCAGGGACTAGCGGGAGGGGCTGAGCAGTTCTTC; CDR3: CASSQGLAGGAEQFF
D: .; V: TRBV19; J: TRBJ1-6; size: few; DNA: TGTGCCAGTAGTCTCTCCGGGGGGTCACCCCTCCACTTT; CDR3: CASSLSGGSPLHF
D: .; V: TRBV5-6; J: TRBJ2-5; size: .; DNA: TGTGCCAGCAGCTTGGTTCGTTGGGGGGTCCGCCAAGAGACCCAGTACTTC; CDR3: CASSLVRWGVRQETQYF
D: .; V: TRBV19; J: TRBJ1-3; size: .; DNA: TGTGCCTCATCGACACGAGGAAACACCATATATTTT; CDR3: CASSTRGNTIYF
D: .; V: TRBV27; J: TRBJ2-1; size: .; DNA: TGTGCCACCTCGGCCAGCGGCACCTACAATGAGCAGTTCTTC; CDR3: CATSASGTYNEQFF
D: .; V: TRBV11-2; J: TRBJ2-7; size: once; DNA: TGTGCCAGCAGCCTACAGTACGAGCAGTACTTC; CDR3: CASSLQYEQYF
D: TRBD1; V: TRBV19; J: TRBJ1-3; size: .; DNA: TGTGCCAGTAACCAGGACAGGTCTGGAAACACCATATATTTT; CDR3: CASNQDRSGNTIYF
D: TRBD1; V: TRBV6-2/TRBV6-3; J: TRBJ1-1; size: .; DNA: TGTGCCAGCAGTTACCTTGGACAGGGAAAAGGGGCTTTCTTT; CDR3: CASSYLGQGKGAFF
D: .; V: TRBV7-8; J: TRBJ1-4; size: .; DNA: TGTGCCAGCAGCTTAGCGCTTCGGGGAGAAAAACTGTTTTTT; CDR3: CASSLALRGEKLFF
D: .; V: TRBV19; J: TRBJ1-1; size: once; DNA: TGTGCCAGTAGTATCCTCGTCTTTGGTAGTGAAGCTTTCTTT; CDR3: CASSILVFGSEAFF
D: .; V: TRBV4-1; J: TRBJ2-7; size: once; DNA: TGCGCCAGCAGCCAAGTGACCGGGAACGAGCAGTACTTC; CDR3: CASSQVTGNEQYF